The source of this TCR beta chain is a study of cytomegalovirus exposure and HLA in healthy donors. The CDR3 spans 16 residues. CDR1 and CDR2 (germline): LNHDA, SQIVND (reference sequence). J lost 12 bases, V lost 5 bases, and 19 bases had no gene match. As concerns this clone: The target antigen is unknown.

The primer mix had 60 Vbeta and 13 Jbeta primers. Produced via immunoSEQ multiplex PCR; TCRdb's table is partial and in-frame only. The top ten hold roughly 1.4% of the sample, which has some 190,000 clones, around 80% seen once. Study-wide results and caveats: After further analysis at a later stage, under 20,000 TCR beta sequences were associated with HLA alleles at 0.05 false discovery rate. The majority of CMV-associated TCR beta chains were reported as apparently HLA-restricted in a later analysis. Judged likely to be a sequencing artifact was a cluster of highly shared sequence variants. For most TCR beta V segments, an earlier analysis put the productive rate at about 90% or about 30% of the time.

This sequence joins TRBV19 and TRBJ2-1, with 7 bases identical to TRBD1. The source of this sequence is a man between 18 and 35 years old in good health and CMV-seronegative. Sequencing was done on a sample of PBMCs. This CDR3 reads CASSVAAGTVAPGQFF. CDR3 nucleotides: TGTGCCAGTAGTGTCGCCGCCGGGACAGTGGCCCCGGGGCAGTTCTTC.